These T cell receptor beta chains were read from a single sample in a study of OX40 agonist ivuxolimab in advanced cancers. Generated by immunoSEQ multiplex PCR, the TCRdb table keeps only in-frame clones and is missing some. The table lists roughly 60,000 clones, roughly 84% of them singletons. The material sequenced was CD4+ or CD8+ T cells sorted from blood, taken in a trial of the OX40 agonist ivuxolimab. These receptors were taken from an adult with an advanced solid tumor such as melanoma, head and neck, liver or kidney cancer. The CDR3 runs from the conserved cysteine through the conserved F or W. Fields, in order: D gene, J gene, clone size, V gene, CDR3 DNA, CDR3 protein. D genes are given only for firm matches. Size values are once, few and many counts, or a class for expanded clones, and some rows have none.

. TRBJ2-7 . TRBV4-3 TGCGCCAGCAGCCAAGATCGCACCAGTTACGAGCAGTACTTC CASSQDRTSYEQYF
. TRBJ1-2 once TRBV7-5 TGTGTCAGAAGCTTCACTCTCGGGGGACAGGGTCTTACTAACTATGGCTACACCTTC CVRSFTLGGQGLTNYGYTF
. TRBJ1-5 . TRBV4-2 TGTGCCAGCAGCCAAGATAGGGGCGCGGGGCAGCCCCAGCATTTT CASSQDRGAGQPQHF
TRBD1 TRBJ1-1 . TRBV5-6 TGTGCCAGCCGCCGACAGGGTAGGAACACTGAAGCTTTCTTT CASRRQGRNTEAFF
. TRBJ2-7 . TRBV11-2 TGTGCCAGCAGCCCTAGACAGCTCATAAGCTCCTACGAGCAGTACTTC CASSPRQLISSYEQYF
TRBD1 TRBJ2-7 . TRBV27 TGTGCCAGCAGTTTAGCAGGGGGCTACGAGCAGTACTTC CASSLAGGYEQYF
. TRBJ1-3 . TRBV30 TGTGCCTGGACTGACTTCGAGCTCCTCTCTGGAAACACCATATATTTT CAWTDFELLSGNTIYF
. TRBJ1-6 . TRBV4-3 TGCGCCAGCAGCCAAGAACCAGGGAGCTCCTATAATTCACCCCTCCACTTT CASSQEPGSSYNSPLHF
TRBD2 TRBJ2-1 few TRBV28 TGTGCCAGCAGTCCCCGAGGGGGACTAGGTGGCAATGAGCAGTTCTTC CASSPRGGLGGNEQFF
TRBD2 TRBJ2-3 . TRBV5-4 TGTGCCAGCAGCCTCCGACTAGCGGGGGGCCTTGGAGATACGCAGTATTTT CASSLRLAGGLGDTQYF
. TRBJ2-3 once TRBV18 TGTGCCAGCTCACCACCAGCCAGGACCAGCACAGATACGCAGTATTTT CASSPPARTSTDTQYF
. TRBJ2-1 . TRBV19 TGTGCCAGTAGTATGGGCAATGAGCAGTTCTTC CASSMGNEQFF
. TRBJ1-1 . TRBV5-1 TGCGCCAGCAGCTTGGACGGCAAGAACACTGAAGCTTTCTTT CASSLDGKNTEAFF
. TRBJ1-6 . TRBV9 TGTGCCAGCAGCCAACATGGGGGGAATTCACCCCTCCACTTT CASSQHGGNSPLHF
TRBD1 TRBJ1-2 . TRBV27 TGTGCCAGCAGTCTAGGGACAGGGTATGGCTACACCTTC CASSLGTGYGYTF
. TRBJ1-4 . TRBV11-2 TGTGCCAGCAGTCCAAGGCTCACCTATGAAAAACTGTTTTTT CASSPRLTYEKLFF
. TRBJ2-2 . TRBV7-9 . CASSLDTESCFF
. TRBJ1-2 . TRBV2 TGTGCCAGTAAAGGAGCTAACTATGGCTACACCTTC CASKGANYGYTF
. TRBJ1-3 . TRBV7-9 TGTGCCAGCAGCTGGACCGCCTCTGGAAACACCATATATTTT CASSWTASGNTIYF
. TRBJ2-7 once TRBV7-2 TGTGCCAGCAGGCTCTCGACGGGGGTTCGGGGGGAGCAGTACTTC CASRLSTGVRGEQYF
. TRBJ1-2 . TRBV11-2 TGTGCCAGCAGCTTAGGACAGGTTAACTATGGCTACACCTTC CASSLGQVNYGYTF
. TRBJ2-7 . TRBV2 TGTGCCAGCATTGAGGACAATTACGAGCAGTACTTC CASIEDNYEQYF
TRBD1 TRBJ2-1 . TRBV29-1 TGCAGCGCCGCAGGGACAGGGGGACGCCAGAATTCCAATGAGCAGTTCTTC CSAAGTGGRQNSNEQFF
TRBD2 TRBJ2-5 . TRBV7-9 TGTGCCAGCAGCTTAGCCCTACAACATAGCGGGAGGGCCGGAGAGACCCAGTACTTC CASSLALQHSGRAGETQYF
. TRBJ2-7 few TRBV20-1 TGCAGTGCTAGCCCCTTCTACGAGCAGTACTTC CSASPFYEQYF
. TRBJ2-1 . TRBV2 TGTGCCAGCAGTGAAAGCGTTCCTTACAATGAGCAGTTCTTC CASSESVPYNEQFF
. TRBJ2-5 . TRBV7-2 TGTGCCAGCAAGGTGGCAGGAGGAGAGACCCAGTACTTC CASKVAGGETQYF
TRBD1 TRBJ1-1 few TRBV7-9 TGTGCCAGCAGCTTTCAAGGGGGCGGAAACACTGAAGCTTTCTTT CASSFQGGGNTEAFF
. TRBJ2-2 . TRBV9 TGTGCCAGCAGCCCAGAGCCCACCCGGTTCGGGGAGCTGTTTTTT CASSPEPTRFGELFF
. TRBJ1-6 . TRBV4-2 TGTGCCAGCAGCCAAGAGATTGTTGGGGAATCACCCCTCCACTTT CASSQEIVGESPLHF
. TRBJ1-1 . TRBV5-1 TGCGCCAGCAGCATCGGGACCCGAGGCACTGAAGCTTTCTTT CASSIGTRGTEAFF
. TRBJ1-5 . TRBV18 TGTGCCAGCTCAGCTTCAGGGGCTCAGCAGCCCCAGCATTTT CASSASGAQQPQHF
TRBD2 TRBJ2-1 . TRBV29-1 TGCAGCGTAGCTAGCGGTAGGAGCTCCTACAATGAGCAGTTCTTC CSVASGRSSYNEQFF
. TRBJ2-3 once TRBV10-3 TGTGCCATCAGTGGGACAGATACGCAGTATTTT CAISGTDTQYF
TRBD1 TRBJ2-4 . TRBV9 TGTGCCAGCAGCGAGGGGGACAGTCCCCCGGGTAACATTCAGTACTTC CASSEGDSPPGNIQYF
. TRBJ2-7 . TRBV18 TGTGCCAGCTCACCCCCGGGGTACGAGCAGTACTTC CASSPPGYEQYF
. TRBJ2-5 . TRBV28 TGTGCCAGCAGTCTCTCCACCATCGGGGAGACCCAGTACTTC CASSLSTIGETQYF
TRBD1 TRBJ1-3 . TRBV10-3 TGTGCCATCAGTTCCCTCAACGCAGGGGGCGGTGGAAACACCATATATTTT CAISSLNAGGGGNTIYF
TRBD1 TRBJ1-2 . TRBV5-6 TGTGCCAGCAGCTTGGGACAGGGGACCTTAAACTATGGCTACACCTTC CASSLGQGTLNYGYTF
. TRBJ1-5 . TRBV5-6 TGTGCCAGCAGCTTGAAGAGCAATCAGCCCCAGCATTTT CASSLKSNQPQHF
. TRBJ2-7 . TRBV15 TGTGCCACCAGCCCATACTTGGACAGAGCATACGAGCAGTACTTC CATSPYLDRAYEQYF
. TRBJ1-1 few TRBV18 TGTGCCAGCTCACCAAGCGGTGGGGTCGGTGGGACTGAAGCTTTCTTT CASSPSGGVGGTEAFF
. TRBJ2-7 . TRBV9 TGTGCCAGCAGCGTAGAGGCGGGTCTTCGCTACGAGCAGTACTTC CASSVEAGLRYEQYF
. TRBJ1-2 . TRBV6-5 TGTGCCGCGGGACGGAGAAATGGCTACACCTTC CAAGRRNGYTF
TRBD1 TRBJ1-2 . TRBV2 TGTGCCAGCAGCCCCGGGGTGGGACAGGGGGATTATGGCTACACCTTC CASSPGVGQGDYGYTF
. TRBJ1-1 . TRBV6-5 TGTGCCAGCAGTTACTCGGGGGGCTTGAACACTGAAGCTTTCTTT CASSYSGGLNTEAFF
. TRBJ1-2 . TRBV7-6 TGTGCCAGCAGCATGTTAGACAGCTATGGCTACACCTTC CASSMLDSYGYTF
TRBD2 TRBJ2-7 . TRBV7-2 TGTGCCAGCAGCCAACGGACTAGCGGGACCTACGAGCAGTACTTC CASSQRTSGTYEQYF
TRBD1 TRBJ1-2 . TRBV9 TGTGCCAGCAGCGCCCCGGGACAGGGTCTTGGCTACACCTTC CASSAPGQGLGYTF
. TRBJ2-5 . TRBV19 TGTGCCAGTAGTGGCTTCAGGCTCGGGGAGACCCAGTACTTC CASSGFRLGETQYF
. TRBJ2-5 . TRBV19 TGTGCCAGTAGTACCGGTGGGGCGGAGACCCAGTACTTC CASSTGGAETQYF
. TRBJ2-5 . TRBV2 TGTGCCAGCGGGGGACGATCTTATCAAGAGACCCAGTACTTC CASGGRSYQETQYF
. TRBJ2-3 . TRBV5-6 TGTGCCAGCAGCTTAGGGGGGAGGCCAGATACGCAGTATTTT CASSLGGRPDTQYF
. TRBJ1-2 . TRBV7-2 TGTGCCAGCAGCCGTGGCCGGGGGGCGCAAGGCTACACCTTC CASSRGRGAQGYTF
. TRBJ2-3 once TRBV19 TGTGCCAGTAGTATAGAAGGCAGGGTAAGGACAGATACGCAGTATTTT CASSIEGRVRTDTQYF
. TRBJ2-3 . TRBV15 TGTGCCACCAGCAGAGGGAGTTTAGGGGGGCCTAGCACAGATACGCAGTATTTT CATSRGSLGGPSTDTQYF
. TRBJ2-5 . TRBV9 TGTGCCAGCAGCGTAGGAGGCGTGGCAGGGGTTGGGGAGACCCAGTACTTC CASSVGGVAGVGETQYF
TRBD1 TRBJ1-5 few TRBV25-1 TGTGCCAGCAGTGGGACAGGTCGGGATCAGCCCCAGCATTTT CASSGTGRDQPQHF
TRBD2 TRBJ2-2 . TRBV7-2 TGTGCCAGCAGCTTAGCGGCCCTAGCGGGGGGGCCCGGCGGGGAGCTGTTTTTT CASSLAALAGGPGGELFF
. TRBJ1-6 . TRBV7-9 TGTGCCAGCAGCTCCCCCGTATTCGCAGGGAACGATAATTCACCCCTCCACTTT CASSSPVFAGNDNSPLHF